This T cell receptor beta chain was sequenced in a study of cytomegalovirus exposure and HLA in healthy donors. Study conclusions and caveats: In vitro checks showed that a few CMV-associated chains really do target CMV antigens. TCR beta V- and J-gene trimming, according to a later analysis, was linked to a missense DCLRE1C variant.

In the PCR, 60 Vbeta and 13 Jbeta primers were used. Profiling relied on immunoSEQ multiplex PCR, and the TCRdb table lists in-frame clones only, not all of them. The profile shows some 91,000 clones, over 65% of them singletons. Details on this clone: What it recognizes is unknown.

The receptor comes from an older woman in good health and CMV-seronegative. Source material: PBMCs.

The CDR3 DNA reads TGTGCCATCGGGACTAGCGGAGGGGAGCAGTACTTC. Its translation is CAIGTSGGEQYF. This sequence joins TRBV6-6 and TRBJ2-7, with 11 nucleotides matching TRBD2. CDR1 and CDR2 (germline): MNHNY, SVGAGI (reference sequence). V dropped 10 bases and J dropped 7; count of bases not matched to a gene: 6. The CDR3 spans 12 residues.